Following are 19 T cell receptor beta chains from one sample sequenced in a study of blood T cell repertoires in COVID-19. The protocol was immunoSEQ multiplex PCR, while the TCRdb copy is restricted to in-frame clones and leaves out a portion. The sample includes around 200,000 clones, roughly 85% of them seen just once. Sequenced: peripheral blood. The source of these receptors is a human donor with active or convalescent COVID-19. The donor label of this sample is uncertain.

In DNA, the CDR3 is TGCAGCACTGACAGGGGCACTGAAGCTTTCTTT. This gives the protein CSTDRGTEAFF. J is TRBJ1-1 and V is TRBV29-1, with 8 bases fitting TRBD1. With 8 bases clipped from V and 4 bases from J, the junction kept 3 bases outside the gene matches. The germline gives CDR1 SQVTM, CDR2 ANQGSEA. This CDR3 has 11 amino acids.

V usage is TRBV5-1 and J usage is TRBJ2-3; TRBD1 aligns across 7 bases. Germline V gene data show CDR1 as SGHRS and CDR2 as YFSETQ. The CDR3 is 13 residues long. Trimming took 6 bases from V and 5 from J; bases not matched to a gene: 6. CDR3 residues: CASMRGLRDTQYF. In DNA, the CDR3 is TGCGCCAGCATGAGGGGGCTGAGAGATACGCAGTATTTT.

The chain carries TRBV2 and TRBJ2-7; TRBD2 might be the D (6 bases). V was trimmed by 6 bases and J by 1 base, leaving 10 bases between them. Per the germline V gene, CDR1 is SNHLY and CDR2 is FYNNEI. This CDR3 is 13 amino acids long. The CDR3 sequence: CASRGTSSYEQYF. As DNA, the CDR3 is TGTGCCAGCAGGGGGACTTCTTCCTACGAGCAGTACTTC.

The chain combines TRBV19 with TRBJ2-7; D possibly corresponds to TRBD2 (5 bases). CDR3 length equals 14 residues. The V gene's germline CDR1 is LNHDA and CDR2 SQIVND (reference sequence). V gave up 6 bases and J gave up 5 bases, with 17 bases separating them. The CDR3 is CASSFRGSFDEQYF. The CDR3 DNA sequence: TGTGCCAGTAGCTTCCGAGGGAGCTTCGACGAGCAGTACTTC.

The chain is built from TRBV19 and TRBJ2-6; TRBD1 aligns across 7 bases. CDR3 length: 18 amino acids. Germline trimming cut 4 bases from V and 0 bases from J; bases unmatched to any gene: 9. Germline V gene data show CDR1 as LNHDA and CDR2 as SQIVND (reference sequence). The CDR3 protein is CASSTPGTVGSGANVLTF. CDR3 nucleotide sequence: TGTGCCAGTAGTACTCCCGGGACAGTGGGCTCTGGGGCCAACGTCCTGACTTTC.

This clone was observed a few times. The chain uses TRBV2 and TRBJ1-5; D unclear. The CDR3 runs 11 residues. Germline V gene lookup returns CDR1 SNHLY and CDR2 FYNNEI. V lost 3 bases to trimming and J lost 11 bases, with 8 bases between them. CDR3 residues: CASSDIRAQHF. CDR3 bases: TGTGCCAGCAGTGATATCCGGGCCCAGCATTTT. Based on the CDR3 plus reference TRBV2 and TRBJ1-5, the full variable domain is EPEVTQTPSHQVTQMGQEVILRCVPISNHLYFYWYRQILGQKVEFLVSFYNNEISEKSEIFDDQFSVERPDGSNFTLKIRSTKLEDSAMYFCASSDIRAQHFGDGTRLSIL.

V usage is TRBV27 and J usage is TRBJ2-3; TRBD2 matches at 13 bases. With 8 bases clipped from V and 1 base from J, the junction kept 18 bases outside the gene matches. This CDR3 is 20 amino acids long. CDR1 and CDR2 (germline): MNHEY, SMNVEV (reference sequence). In DNA, the CDR3 is TGTGCCAGCGCACCCCGACTAGCGGGGGGCACGCAGATGGGCACAGATACGCAGTATTTT. As protein: CASAPRLAGGTQMGTDTQYF.

This clone has only a few counts. The J gene is TRBJ2-7, the V gene TRBV7-9; D is unclear. The CDR3 is made up of 12 amino acids. Germline V gene data show CDR1 as SEHNR and CDR2 as FQNEAQ (reference sequence). Between the trimmed V and J ends, which lost 5 bases and 7 bases, there was a span of 12 bases. DNA for the CDR3: TGTGCCAGCAGCCAAGCATCGCGGGAGCAGTACTTC. Translation: CASSQASREQYF.

V is TRBV29-1 and J is TRBJ2-2, with 7 bases identical to TRBD2. J lost 5 bases, V lost 5 bases, and 5 bases had no gene match. Germline CDR1 reads SQVTM; CDR2 reads ANQGSEA. CDR3 length equals 13 residues. The CDR3 reads CSVLTSWTGELFF. In DNA, the CDR3 is TGCAGCGTTTTGACTAGCTGGACCGGGGAGCTGTTTTTT.

The chain recombines TRBV7-9 with TRBJ2-2, with D unresolved. This CDR3 is built from 14 residues. The germline V gene has CDR1 SEHNR and CDR2 FQNEAQ (reference sequence). Trimming removed 3 bases from V and 5 bases from J, with 10 bases in between. The CDR3 loop is CASSFTSGTGELFF. The CDR3 DNA is TGTGCCAGCAGCTTCACATCCGGGACCGGGGAGCTGTTTTTT.

The rearrangement uses TRBV28 and TRBJ2-7; D is possibly TRBD2 (5 bases). This CDR3 comprises 13 residues. CDR1 and CDR2 from the germline V gene are MDHEN and SYDVKM. V shed 9 bases and J shed 2 bases, with 14 bases lying between them. CDR3 region: CASLAGSPYEQYF. As DNA, the CDR3 is TGTGCCAGTCTAGCAGGCAGCCCCTACGAGCAGTACTTC.

This clone was seen a single time. This chain uses TRBV5-1 with TRBJ2-3, with 13 bases fitting TRBD2. The CDR3 is 18 amino acids. Per germline, CDR1 SGHRS and CDR2 YFSETQ. V shed 1 base, J shed 2 bases, and the junction held 7 bases outside the gene matches. CDR3 DNA: TGCGCCAGCAGCTTGACTAGCGGGAGGGCCGAGTTCACAGATACGCAGTATTTT. It specifies CASSLTSGRAEFTDTQYF.

The chain links TRBV7-3 to TRBJ2-7; a possible D gene is TRBD1 (6 bases). This CDR3 has 15 residues. The ends were cut back, 1 base at V and 7 bases at J, with 17 bases in the middle. From germline, CDR1 is SGHTA and CDR2 FQGTGA. CDR3 loop: CASSLNQGPSSEQYF. In DNA form, the CDR3 reads TGTGCCAGCAGCTTAAATCAGGGGCCCAGTTCGGAGCAGTACTTC.

The V call is TRBV7-2, the J call TRBJ2-3; 11 positions agree with TRBD2. Germline values: CDR1 SGHTA, CDR2 FQGNSA. CDR3 size: 15 residues. V lost 4 bases and J lost 2; bases outside the gene matches: 2. Here the CDR3 reads CASSSGLAVTDTQYF. Written as DNA, the CDR3 is TGTGCCAGCAGCTCGGGACTAGCGGTCACAGATACGCAGTATTTT.

The V call is TRBV5-1, the J call TRBJ2-2; 9 nucleotides line up with TRBD2. Germline lookup yields CDR1 SGHRS and CDR2 YFSETQ. Unmatched junction bases numbered 5, after V lost 5 bases and J lost 0 bases. CDR3 length: 16 residues. This chain's CDR3 is CASSSLAGPNTGELFF. The CDR3 nucleotides read TGCGCCAGCAGTTCCCTAGCGGGACCGAACACCGGGGAGCTGTTTTTT.

V is TRBV4-1 and J is TRBJ1-5, with D perhaps matching TRBD1 (5 bases). V lost 0 bases to trimming and J lost 6 bases, with 15 bases between them. The CDR3 is 16 residues long. Germline CDR1 reads MGHRA; CDR2 reads YSYEKL. CDR3 sequence reads: CASSQEEPGVAQPQHF. As DNA, the CDR3 is TGCGCCAGCAGCCAAGAAGAGCCGGGGGTGGCTCAGCCCCAGCATTTT.

This clone has ten or more counts. The chain has TRBV6-4 and TRBJ1-1; the match to TRBD1 covers 8 bases. Germline CDR1 MRHNA, CDR2 SNTAGT. The junction had 5 bases not matched to a gene; V was cut back by 6 bases and J by 5 bases. The CDR3 runs 13 residues. The DNA for the CDR3 is TGTGCCAGCAGCAGGACAGGGTTGACTGAAGCTTTCTTT. This encodes CASSRTGLTEAFF.

This sequence joins TRBV29-1 and TRBJ2-7; D is possibly TRBD2 (7 bases). Trimming cost V 6 bases and J 6 bases, with 21 bases left between them. Germline V lookup: CDR1 SQVTM, CDR2 ANQGSEA. The CDR3 runs to 14 residues. The CDR3 region is CSVAGAAGATEQYF. As DNA, the CDR3 is TGCAGCGTCGCGGGGGCGGCAGGGGCAACCGAGCAGTACTTC.

The CDR3 region is CASSIGVAVYEQYF. CDR3 coding DNA: TGTGCCAGTAGTATAGGGGTCGCGGTCTACGAGCAGTACTTC. The chain recombines TRBV19 with TRBJ2-7; no clear D gene. The CDR3 sequence is 14 residues long. Trimming pared 1 base from V and 3 bases from J, leaving 10 bases between. Germline V gives CDR1 LNHDA, CDR2 SQIVND (reference sequence).